This T cell receptor (beta chain) was sequenced in a study of metastatic and nonmetastatic thyroid tumors. Overall study: Repertoire data that came from the blood and tumor or nodule tissue of malignant and benign thyroid patients were compared. Whole-study results and caveats: Benign nodules were reported to have significantly lower TCR beta diversity than malignant thyroid tumors, in blood and tumor.

This clone is labeled as medium-sized. What it binds is unknown. Before thyroid surgery, none of the patients had received any treatment. Trimming cost V 4 bases and J 7 bases, with 19 bases left between them. The CDR3 has 15 amino acids. CDR1 and CDR2 from the germline V gene are LNHNV and YYDKDF (reference sequence). Original handling: The study built a papillary thyroid cancer distant-metastasis classifier from CDR3 differences across clinicopathological groups. TCRdb ran MiXCR on the PCR reads. These V and J calls originate from TCRdb's pipeline instead of the authors' own analysis. The data show under 6,000 clones, over 25% seen once.

The specimen sequenced was adjacent normal tissue. The chain links TRBV15 to TRBJ1-2, with D unresolved. This TCR derives from a female donor with papillary thyroid cancer or a benign thyroid nodule (not recorded which). Some clones in this sample may be carry-over from other donors' samples. Here the CDR3 DNA reads TGTGCCACCAGCACAAGAGGTGAAGATCAGCGTGGCTACACCTTC. It specifies CATSTRGEDQRGYTF.